The next 17 T cell receptor beta chains were all read from a single sample in a study of shared clonotypes between healthy human individuals. The protocol was immunoSEQ multiplex PCR, while the TCRdb copy is restricted to in-frame clones and leaves out a portion. The sample lists around 340,000 clones; about 73% were seen once. Sequenced sample: memory CD4+ T cells sorted from blood. Subset noted: CD45RA-negative fraction. The receptor set was obtained from a young man in good health.

The J gene is TRBJ2-7, the V gene TRBV7-8; TRBD2 aligns across 12 bases. Trimming cost V 5 bases and J 5 bases; bases outside gene matches: 4. The CDR3 sequence is 14 residues long. From germline, CDR1 is SGHVS and CDR2 FQNEAQ. This CDR3 is CASSPTSGRNEQYF. The CDR3 coding sequence is TGTGCCAGCAGCCCTACTAGCGGGAGGAACGAGCAGTACTTC. Looking up the rest from reference TRBV7-8 and TRBJ2-7 gives the full variable domain: GAGVSQSPRYKVAKRGQDVALRCDPISGHVSLFWYQQALGQGPEFLTYFQNEAQLDKSGLPSDRFFAERPEGSVSTLKIQRTQQEDSAVYLCASSPTSGRNEQYFGPGTRLTVT.

On this clone: At the DNA level, this CDR3 is encoded by other sequences in the same sample as well. This chain uses TRBV7-8 with TRBJ2-1; the D is unclear. CDR3 length equals 14 residues. Germline assignment: CDR1 SGHVS and CDR2 FQNEAQ. Trimming took off 4 bases at V and 1 base at J, with 8 bases between the two ends. The CDR3 nucleotides read TGTGCCAGCAGCTCCGGTCCTTCCTACAATGAGCAGTTCTTC. It is translated as CASSSGPSYNEQFF.

The CDR3 sequence is CASSSVGDNQPQHF. For the CDR3, the DNA is TGTGCCAGCTCCTCGGTGGGGGACAATCAGCCCCAGCATTTT. The genes are TRBV18 and TRBJ1-5; a weak D match, TRBD1 (5 bases). V was shortened by 6 bases and J by 3 bases, with 12 bases between the two germline ends. This CDR3 spans 14 amino acids. CDR1 KGHSH and CDR2 LQKENI come from the germline V gene.

The sample holds one count of this clone. The chain couples TRBV19 to TRBJ2-3; 9 bases are shared with TRBD2. The CDR3 length is 16 residues. The V segment lost 3 bases and the J segment 4 bases; nucleotides outside the gene matches: 8. The V gene's germline CDR1 is LNHDA and CDR2 SQIVND (reference sequence). The CDR3 DNA reads as TGTGCCAGTAGTATCAGGAGTAGCGGGAGTGCAGATACGCAGTATTTT. Amino acids: CASSIRSSGSADTQYF.

This clone showed up many times. The rearrangement uses TRBV28 and TRBJ2-7; weak D call: TRBD2 (5 bases). The ends were cut back, 7 bases at V and 3 bases at J, with 16 bases in the middle. The CDR3 loop spans 14 amino acids. Germline CDR1 reads MDHEN; CDR2 reads SYDVKM. The CDR3 region is CASIKGSRGYEQYF. In nucleotides, the CDR3 is TGTGCCAGCATCAAAGGGTCCCGGGGCTACGAGCAGTACTTC.

The rearrangement links TRBV18 to TRBJ1-5; D is possibly TRBD1 (6 bases). The length of the CDR3 is 14 residues. Trimming cost V 0 bases and J 7 bases, with 10 bases left between them. Germline V gene sequence: CDR1 KGHSH, CDR2 LQKENI. CDR3 in amino acids: CASSPPDRRQPQHF. CDR3 DNA: TGTGCCAGCTCACCACCAGACAGGAGGCAGCCCCAGCATTTT.

This chain uses TRBV7-8 with TRBJ2-7; 12 bases agree with TRBD1. V shed 6 bases and J 6 bases; nucleotides not matched to a gene: 9. The germline CDR1 and CDR2 sequences are SGHVS and FQNEAQ. CDR3 length: 15 amino acids. CDR3 bases: TGTGCCAGCAGTTCCTCTTCGGGACAGGGGGCCGAGCAGTACTTC. This translates into CASSSSSGQGAEQYF.

This clone was seen just once. This chain connects TRBV2 to TRBJ2-5; D may be TRBD1 (7 bases). Germline CDR1 SNHLY, CDR2 FYNNEI. The CDR3 totals 12 residues. Trimming cost V 7 bases and J 5 bases, with 11 bases left between them. CDR3 protein: CASTQGGETQYF. CDR3 DNA sequence: TGTGCCAGCACCCAGGGGGGCGAGACCCAGTACTTC.

V usage is TRBV6-4 and J usage is TRBJ2-3, with 11 positions matching TRBD1. The CDR3 is 15 amino acids. Trimming removed 2 bases from V and 3 bases from J; junction bases left unmatched: 1. The germline gives CDR1 MRHNA, CDR2 SNTAGT. CDR3: CASSDGQGATDTQYF. The CDR3 DNA sequence: TGTGCCAGCAGTGACGGACAGGGGGCAACAGATACGCAGTATTTT.

The rearrangement uses TRBV29-1 and TRBJ1-2; D not resolved. The germline gives CDR1 SQVTM, CDR2 ANQGSEA. The CDR3 length is 14 residues. The V end was cut by 2 bases, the J end by 2 bases, with 12 bases between. CDR3 residues: CSVESSRNNYGYTF. CDR3 sequence (DNA): TGCAGCGTTGAAAGTAGCAGGAACAACTATGGCTACACCTTC.

The chain couples TRBV5-5 to TRBJ2-7, with D perhaps TRBD1 (5 bases). Trimming took off 4 bases at V and 1 base at J, with 12 bases between the two ends. Looked up from germline, CDR1 is SGHKS and CDR2 is YYEKEE (reference sequence). This CDR3 is built from 14 residues. CDR3 sequence: CASSGQGTSYEQYF. The DNA of the CDR3 is TGTGCCAGCAGCGGGCAGGGTACTTCCTACGAGCAGTACTTC.

The V gene is TRBV29-1, the J gene TRBJ2-3, with TRBD1 matching 9 bases. The germline V gene encodes CDR1 SQVTM and CDR2 ANQGSEA. V shed 5 bases, J shed 3 bases, and the junction held 6 bases outside the gene matches. The CDR3 totals 14 residues. DNA of the CDR3: TGCAGCGTTATACAGGGGGCTGGGACAGATACGCAGTATTTT. Amino acid sequence: CSVIQGAGTDTQYF.

The rearrangement uses TRBV12-5 and TRBJ2-2, with 7 bases matching TRBD1. The CDR3 covers 15 residues. Germline V gives CDR1 LGHNT, CDR2 FRNRAP. V dropped 6 bases and J dropped 1; count of bases not matched to a gene: 5. The CDR3 region has the DNA TGTGCTAGTGGACCGGGACAGATGAACACCGGGGAGCTGTTTTTT. Translation: CASGPGQMNTGELFF.

J is TRBJ1-2 and V is TRBV5-4, with unresolved D. This CDR3 has 17 amino acids. Looked up from germline, CDR1 is SGHNT and CDR2 is YYREEE (reference sequence). V was trimmed by 0 bases and J by 8 bases, leaving 23 bases between them. In DNA, the CDR3 is TGTGCCAGCAGCTTGGGGTCTTTAGACCCAACCGTCGGAGGCTACACCTTC. Protein sequence: CASSLGSLDPTVGGYTF.

The chain couples TRBV6-6 to TRBJ2-7; D is perhaps TRBD1 (8 bases). The CDR3 sequence is 16 residues long. The germline V and J ends were trimmed by 4 bases and 4 bases, with 20 bases remaining between them. Per germline, CDR1 MNHNY and CDR2 SVGAGI (reference sequence). CDR3 in amino acids: CASSLQGGVFQYEQYF. The DNA for the CDR3 is TGTGCCAGCAGTTTACAGGGGGGGGTGTTCCAGTACGAGCAGTACTTC.

This clone was detected only once. The chain has TRBV2 and TRBJ2-7; 9 nucleotides agree with TRBD1. The CDR3 spans 15 residues. The germline CDR1 and CDR2 sequences are SNHLY and FYNNEI. V shed 1 base and J 5 bases; nucleotides not matched to a gene: 6. DNA of the CDR3: TGTGCCAGCAGTGAAGGAGGGACAGGGAAGAACGAGCAGTACTTC. Amino acids: CASSEGGTGKNEQYF.

CDR3 in amino acids: CASNIRDRHGYTF. The CDR3 coding sequence is TGTGCCAGCAACATCCGGGACAGGCATGGCTACACCTTC. This rearrangement joins TRBV6-1 to TRBJ1-2; 8 bases line up with TRBD1. The V segment lost 7 bases and the J segment 6 bases; nucleotides outside the gene matches: 7. Looked up from germline, CDR1 is MNHNS and CDR2 is SASEGT. This CDR3 has 13 amino acids.